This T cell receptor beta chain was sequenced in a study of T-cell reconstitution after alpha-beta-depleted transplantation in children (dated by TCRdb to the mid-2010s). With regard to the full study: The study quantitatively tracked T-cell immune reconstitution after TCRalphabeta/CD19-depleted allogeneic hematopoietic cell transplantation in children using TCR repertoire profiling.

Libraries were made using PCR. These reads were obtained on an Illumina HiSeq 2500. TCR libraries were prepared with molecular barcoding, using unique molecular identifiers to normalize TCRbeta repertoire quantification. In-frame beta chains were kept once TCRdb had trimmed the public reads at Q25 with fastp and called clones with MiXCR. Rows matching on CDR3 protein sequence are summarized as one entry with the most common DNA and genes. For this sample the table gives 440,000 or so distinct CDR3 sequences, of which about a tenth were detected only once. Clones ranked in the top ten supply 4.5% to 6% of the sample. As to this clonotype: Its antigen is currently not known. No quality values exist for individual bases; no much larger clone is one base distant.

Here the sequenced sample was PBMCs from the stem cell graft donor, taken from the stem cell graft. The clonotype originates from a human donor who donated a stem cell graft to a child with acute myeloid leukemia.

The DNA sequence is given as TGTGCCAGCAGTTACTCTAGGGGGCAGTTCTTC. Protein translation: CASSYSRGQFF. The chain is assembled from TRBV6-2 or TRBV6-3 and TRBJ2-1; TRBD1 might be the D gene, on 5 matching bases. Reading from cysteine to phenylalanine, the CDR3 counts 11 amino acids. Only the CDR3 portion is preserved as DNA: 33 bases, with reading frame beginning at the first base. Trimming takes 0 bases from V and 12 bases from J, and the germline ends sit 6 bases apart. CDR1 MNHEY and CDR2 SVGEGT were looked up in the germline V gene.